These 6 T cell receptor beta chains share one sample of origin, sequenced in a study of identical twins. MiXCR was run by TCRdb on the 5' RACE reads, yielding one entry per CDR3 protein. Of roughly 570,000 distinct CDR3 sequences listed, more than 9% were seen once; the top ten hold roughly 3%. These same data were also listed under a study on yellow fever vaccine responses in identical twins.

Sequenced input: PBMCs. The receptors come from a woman in her late teens or twenties in good health.

CDR3 protein: CASFERARDTQYF. Here the CDR3 DNA reads TGTGCCAGTTTCGAGAGGGCAAGGGATACGCAGTATTTT. The V gene is TRBV2, the J gene TRBJ2-3, with D perhaps TRBD2 (5 bases). The CDR3 sequence is 13 residues long. From germline, CDR1 is SNHLY and CDR2 FYNNEI. V was cut by 9 bases and J by 6 bases, with 16 bases left in between.

There are many counts of this clonotype. This chain uses TRBV12-3 or TRBV12-4 with TRBJ2-1; 7 bases agree with TRBD2. The CDR3 is made up of 14 amino acids. The V gene end was trimmed by 6 bases and the J gene end by 0 bases; junction bases not matched to a gene: 2. CDR3 protein: CASRKRDSYNEQFF. DNA of the CDR3: TGTGCCAGCAGGAAGCGGGACTCCTACAATGAGCAGTTCTTC.

This clonotype was counted only a few times. The chain's CDR3 is CASSRMAGRGEKLFF. The CDR3 DNA reads TGTGCCAGCAGCCGGATGGCAGGAAGGGGTGAAAAACTGTTTTTT. The V gene is TRBV5-6, the J gene TRBJ1-4; D is possibly TRBD1 (5 bases). Germline CDR1 and CDR2: SGHDT and YYEEEE. There are 15 residues in the CDR3. V was trimmed by 4 bases and J by 7 bases, leaving 17 bases between them.

In this sample, this clonotype turned up a few times. The chain uses TRBV7-9 and TRBJ2-1; D is perhaps TRBD1 or TRBD2 (5 bases each). Germline loops: CDR1 SEHNR, CDR2 FQNEAQ (reference sequence). V was cut by 2 bases and J by 5 bases, with 13 bases left in between. The CDR3 contains 15 residues. The CDR3 DNA reads TGTGCCAGCAGCTTATTGGGACGGATTAACAATGAGCAGTTCTTC. This gives the protein CASSLLGRINNEQFF. Full variable domain (missing parts from reference TRBV7-9 and TRBJ2-1): DTGVSQNPRHKITKRGQNVTFRCDPISEHNRLYWYRQTLGQGPEFLTYFQNEAQLEKSRLLSDRFSAERPKGSFSTLEIQRTEQGDSAMYLCASSLLGRINNEQFFGPGTRLTVL.

This clonotype was found a few times. This chain uses TRBV7-2 with TRBJ2-1, with a weak D call TRBD2 (5 bases). V was trimmed by 5 bases and J by 5 bases, leaving 16 bases between them. The CDR3 sequence is 15 residues long. CDR1 SGHTA and CDR2 FQGNSA come from the germline V gene. CDR3 bases: TGTGCCAGCAGCACAAGTTGGAGGATTGACAATGAGCAGTTCTTC. It codes for CASSTSWRIDNEQFF.

The chain employs TRBV5-1 and TRBJ2-2; 16 bases are shared with TRBD2. CDR1 and CDR2 (germline): SGHRS, YFSETQ. With V trimmed by 4 bases and J by 5 bases, 11 bases remained unmatched. The CDR3 runs 19 residues. The CDR3 reads CASSNPGLAGGLRTGELFF. DNA for the CDR3: TGCGCCAGCAGCAACCCGGGACTAGCGGGGGGGCTGAGGACCGGGGAGCTGTTTTTT.